This is a list of T cell receptor beta chains from one sample in a study of blood T cell repertoires in COVID-19. Only in-frame clones appear in the TCRdb table, and some are missing; sequencing was by immunoSEQ multiplex PCR. The sample has 100,000 to 150,000 clones, approximately 83% seen once; the top ten hold 27%. Source material: peripheral blood. These receptors came from an elderly woman with acute or convalescent COVID-19. CDR3s include the opening cysteine and the closing phenylalanine or tryptophan. The D gene is left open where the match is weak. Only some rows state a clone size, as once, few, many or a class for expanded clones.

d_gene,abundance,j_gene,v_gene,CDR3nt,CDR3aa
.,.,TRBJ1-2,TRBV5-6,TGTGCCAGCACCCTGTGGAACAGGGAAAGGAGCGGCTACACCTTC,CASTLWNRERSGYTF
.,.,TRBJ1-2,TRBV3-1/TRBV3-2,TGTGCCAGCAGCCAACTTCCAGGACAAGGCCAGTATGGCTACACCTTC,CASSQLPGQGQYGYTF
.,.,TRBJ1-1,TRBV5-4,TGTGCCAGCAGATCCCAGGGTATGAACACTGAAGCTTTCTTT,CASRSQGMNTEAFF
.,few,TRBJ1-2,TRBV6-5,TGTGCCAGCAGTTACTTGCGACAGCGTGGCTACACCTTC,CASSYLRQRGYTF
.,.,TRBJ2-5,TRBV12-5,TGTGCTAGTGGTTTAGGGCGGGGCCAGTACTTC,CASGLGRGQYF
.,.,TRBJ1-3,TRBV3-1/TRBV3-2,TGTGCCAGCAGCCAAGATTCGAGGGCGCGAGGAAACACCATATATTTT,CASSQDSRARGNTIYF
.,.,TRBJ1-4,TRBV15,TGTGCCACCAGCAGAGATAGGTCCGCAGGGAATGAAAAACTGTTTTTT,CATSRDRSAGNEKLFF
.,.,TRBJ2-5,TRBV2,TGTGCCAGCAGAGGGGCCCAAGAGACCCAGTACTTC,CASRGAQETQYF
TRBD2,.,TRBJ2-5,TRBV7-2,TGTGCCAGCAGCTCCGGGACCCCACGCCGGGGGGGCCAAGAGACCCAGTACTTC,CASSSGTPRRGGQETQYF
TRBD1,.,TRBJ1-6,TRBV6-5,TGTGCCAGCAGCCGGGACAGGAGTAATTCACCCCTCCACTTT,CASSRDRSNSPLHF
TRBD1,.,TRBJ2-1,TRBV9,TGTGCCAGCAGCGGTGGCGCCAGGGGGCAGGGTTGGGAGCAGTTCTTC,CASSGGARGQGWEQFF
TRBD1,.,TRBJ1-2,TRBV5-4,TGTGCCAGCAGCTTGGACAGGGGGCCCTATGGCTACACCTTC,CASSLDRGPYGYTF
.,.,TRBJ1-6,TRBV25-1,TGTGCCAGCAGTGAATATAGATCCAGGTCGCGGGAGAATTCACCCCTCCACTTT,CASSEYRSRSRENSPLHF
.,once,TRBJ1-2,TRBV20-1,TGCAGTGCTAGTCTAGTCGGAATTTTTGGCTACACCTTC,CSASLVGIFGYTF
.,once,TRBJ1-6,TRBV7-9,TGTGCCAGCAGCTTAGCGGACAGCGAATATTCACCCCTCCACTTT,CASSLADSEYSPLHF
.,once,TRBJ2-1,TRBV10-3,TGTGCCATCAGTGGCGGGGGCCTCTACAATGAGCAGTTCTTC,CAISGGGLYNEQFF
.,.,TRBJ1-2,TRBV14,TGTGCCAGCAGTCCCCAGGGGCCTTACGGCTACACCTTC,CASSPQGPYGYTF
.,.,TRBJ1-4,TRBV4-3,TGCGCCAGCAGCCAAGTTGGGGGGGCGCAGAATGAAAAACTGTTTTTT,CASSQVGGAQNEKLFF
.,.,TRBJ2-7,TRBV6-5,TGTGCCAGCAGTCGACCTCACCAGGGGAACTACGAGCAGTACTTC,CASSRPHQGNYEQYF
TRBD1,once,TRBJ1-5,TRBV7-8,TGTGCCAGCAGCTTAGCGATGACGGGACAGGGGGTAGATCAGCCCCAGCATTTT,CASSLAMTGQGVDQPQHF
.,.,TRBJ2-2,TRBV28,TGTGCCAGCAGAAATCCCTCACAGGGAATTGGGGAGCTGTTTTTT,CASRNPSQGIGELFF
.,.,TRBJ2-2,TRBV7-7,TGTGCTAGCAGCGGCTACAGGGCCGGGGAGCTGTTTTTT,CASSGYRAGELFF
.,.,TRBJ2-2,TRBV9,TGTGCCAGCAGCGTGGACGGGGTAAACACCGGGGAGCTGTTTTTT,CASSVDGVNTGELFF
.,.,TRBJ1-2,TRBV27,TGTGCCAGCAGTTTACCCCCTTCTGGCTACACCTTC,CASSLPPSGYTF
.,.,TRBJ2-3,TRBV11-1,TGTGCCAGCAGCTTAGATCCGGGGAGCACAGATACGCAGTATTTT,CASSLDPGSTDTQYF
.,.,TRBJ1-1,TRBV12-5,TGTGCTAGTGGTTTGACTACGGGTGAAGCTTTCTTT,CASGLTTGEAFF
.,.,TRBJ1-5,TRBV21-1,TGTGCCAGCAGCAAAGGTGGGGGGGCGGAATATGGAAGAGATTGTCAGCCCCAGCATTTT,CASSKGGGAEYGRDCQPQHF
TRBD1,few,TRBJ1-3,TRBV12-3/TRBV12-4,TGTGCCAGCAGTAGACAGGGGACCATATATTTT,CASSRQGTIYF
TRBD1,.,TRBJ1-2,TRBV28,TGTGCCAGCAGTTTGGGATTCCGGGACAGGTACTATGGCTACACCTTC,CASSLGFRDRYYGYTF
.,once,TRBJ2-2,TRBV11-2,TGTGCCAGCAGCACGGGACTTTCAACCGGGGAGCTGTTTTTT,CASSTGLSTGELFF
.,.,TRBJ1-2,TRBV4-1,TGCGCCAGCAGCCAAGAAGGGGTTTCGGTCTATGGCTACACCTTC,CASSQEGVSVYGYTF
TRBD1,.,TRBJ1-1,TRBV5-4,TGTGCCAGCAGCCTCGGCGTAGAGGACAGGAATGAAGCTTTCTTT,CASSLGVEDRNEAFF
.,once,TRBJ1-4,TRBV5-5,TGTGCCAGCAGCCCATCACCGGGGCAGGGGAATGAAAAACTGTTTTTT,CASSPSPGQGNEKLFF
.,.,TRBJ1-1,TRBV5-8,TGTGCCAGCAGCTTGAGGGAGACCACTGAAGCTTTCTTT,CASSLRETTEAFF
.,.,TRBJ1-2,TRBV4-3,TGCGCCAGCAGCCAAGTGACAGGCTGGGGCTATGGCTACACCTTC,CASSQVTGWGYGYTF
.,.,TRBJ1-4,TRBV2,TGTGCCAGCAGTGCCCTTACAGGCGCTAATGAAAAACTGTTTTTT,CASSALTGANEKLFF
TRBD2,.,TRBJ2-1,TRBV7-9,TGTGCCAGCAGGCTTGGTCTAGCGGGGAGCTCCTACAATGAGCAGTTCTTC,CASRLGLAGSSYNEQFF
TRBD2,.,TRBJ2-1,TRBV5-1,TGCGCCAGCAGCTTGACTAGCGGGGCTAACAATGAGCAGTTCTTC,CASSLTSGANNEQFF
TRBD2,.,TRBJ2-1,TRBV19,TGTGCCAGTAGTATCGGGGGGAACCGCGAGGATGAGCAGTTCTTC,CASSIGGNREDEQFF
.,.,TRBJ2-3,TRBV9,TGTGCTTCTGGAGGGGAAACAGATACGCAGTATTTT,CASGGETDTQYF
.,few,TRBJ1-2,TRBV11-2,TGTGCCAGCAGCGAAGACCCCAGGGATCACTATGGCTACACCTTC,CASSEDPRDHYGYTF
TRBD1,.,TRBJ2-7,TRBV2,TGTGCCTGCCGGGACAGGGGTAGGTCCAACGAGCAGTACTTC,CACRDRGRSNEQYF
TRBD1,.,TRBJ2-2,TRBV2,TGTGCCAGCAGTGAATCGACAGGGTACACCGGGGAGCTGTTTTTT,CASSESTGYTGELFF
.,few,TRBJ1-3,TRBV5-4,TGTGCCAGCAGCTTGGAGACAGCCTCTGGAAACACCATATATTTT,CASSLETASGNTIYF
TRBD1,.,TRBJ1-5,TRBV29-1,TGCAGCGTGAGCGGGACAGGGGATCAGCCCCAGCATTTT,CSVSGTGDQPQHF
TRBD1,.,TRBJ1-6,TRBV27,TGTGCCAGCAGTTTATCAAAGGCTGGGTCAGGGGGGAGACGATATAATTCACCCCTCCACTTT,CASSLSKAGSGGRRYNSPLHF
.,.,TRBJ1-2,TRBV11-2,TGTGCCAGCAGCTTAGCCCGGAGGGCTAACTATGGCTACACCTTC,CASSLARRANYGYTF
TRBD1,.,TRBJ1-5,TRBV7-2,TGTGCCAGCAGGGGACAGGGAAACCAGCCCCAGCATTTT,CASRGQGNQPQHF